These 2 T cell receptor beta chains were sequenced from one sample in a study of blood T cells in healthy people across ages. A second PCR of about 7 to 12 cycles used a sample-barcoded 5' primer and a J-beta primer mix. TCRdb independently ran MiXCR on the 5' RACE reads; one entry per CDR3 protein. The data show over 1,500,000 distinct CDR3 sequences, roughly 43% seen once. The sequenced material came from blood. Receptor source: a human donor in good health.

This clonotype was seen once. The chain joins TRBV4-2 to TRBJ1-4; a weak D match, TRBD1 (5 bases). V was shortened by 0 bases and J by 8 bases, with 22 bases between the two germline ends. Germline V gives CDR1 LGHNA, CDR2 YNFKEQ. This CDR3 region has 18 residues. This CDR3 reads CASSQDPWGTYTAEKLFF. Written as DNA, the CDR3 is TGTGCCAGCAGCCAAGATCCGTGGGGGACCTATACGGCGGAAAAACTGTTTTTT.

In its sample, this clonotype was seen many times. The rearrangement joins TRBV29-1 to TRBJ2-7; possibly TRBD1 for D (5 bases). Trimming removed 7 bases from V and 1 base from J, with 14 bases in between. Germline V gene lookup returns CDR1 SQVTM and CDR2 ANQGSEA. The CDR3 length is 13 residues. CDR3 sequence: CSARQLLSYEQYF. As DNA, the CDR3 is TGCAGCGCCCGACAGTTGTTGTCCTACGAGCAGTACTTC.